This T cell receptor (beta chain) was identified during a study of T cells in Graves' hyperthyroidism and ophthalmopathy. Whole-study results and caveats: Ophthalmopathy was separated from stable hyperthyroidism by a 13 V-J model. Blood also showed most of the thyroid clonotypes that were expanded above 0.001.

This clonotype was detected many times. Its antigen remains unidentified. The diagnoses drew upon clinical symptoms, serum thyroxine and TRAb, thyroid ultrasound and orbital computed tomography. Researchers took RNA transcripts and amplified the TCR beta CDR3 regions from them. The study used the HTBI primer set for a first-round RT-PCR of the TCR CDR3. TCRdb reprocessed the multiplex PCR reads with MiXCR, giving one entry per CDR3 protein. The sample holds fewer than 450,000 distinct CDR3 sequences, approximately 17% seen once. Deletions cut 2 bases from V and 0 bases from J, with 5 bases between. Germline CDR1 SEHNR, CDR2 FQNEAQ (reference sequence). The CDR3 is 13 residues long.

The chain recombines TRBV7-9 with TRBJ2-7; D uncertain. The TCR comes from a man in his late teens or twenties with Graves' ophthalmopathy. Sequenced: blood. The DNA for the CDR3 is TGTGCCAGCAGCTTACCAGCCTCCTACGAGCAGTACTTC. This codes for CASSLPASYEQYF.